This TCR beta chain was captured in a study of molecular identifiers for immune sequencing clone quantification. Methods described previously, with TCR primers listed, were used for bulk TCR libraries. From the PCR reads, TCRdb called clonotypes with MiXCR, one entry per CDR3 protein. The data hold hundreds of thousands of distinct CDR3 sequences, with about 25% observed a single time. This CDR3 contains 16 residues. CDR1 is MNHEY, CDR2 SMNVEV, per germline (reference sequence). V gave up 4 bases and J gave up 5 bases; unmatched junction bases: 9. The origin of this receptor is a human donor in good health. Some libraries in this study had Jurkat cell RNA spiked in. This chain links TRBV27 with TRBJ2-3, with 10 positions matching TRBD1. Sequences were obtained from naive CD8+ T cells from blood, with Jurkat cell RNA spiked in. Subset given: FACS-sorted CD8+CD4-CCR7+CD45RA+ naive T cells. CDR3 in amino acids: CASSSPATGGRDTQYF. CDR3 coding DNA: TGTGCCAGCAGTTCACCGGCGACAGGGGGCAGAGATACGCAGTATTTT.